In this sample, the clone carrying this T cell receptor (beta chain) turned up a few times. This entry is derived from a study of T-cell memory formation after mild COVID-19. This CDR3 region has 11 residues. V was clipped by 3 bases and J by 7 bases, with 7 bases between them. The germline gives CDR1 SQVTM, CDR2 ANQGSEA. TCRdb used MiXCR to reprocess the 5' RACE reads, holding one entry per CDR3 protein. Among about 340,000 distinct CDR3 sequences listed, 20% to 25% were seen once. Sequenced material: PBMCs or a T cell subset sorted from them (not recorded which). The chain has TRBV29-1 and TRBJ2-1; possible D gene TRBD2, 6 bases. The clonotype comes from an adult woman who had mild COVID-19 (a few samples of this study predate the infection). Cell type and time point are not known. CDR3 sequence (DNA): TGCAGCGTTGAGGCGGGAAATGAGCAGTTCTTC. Its translation is CSVEAGNEQFF.